This TCR beta chain was documented in a study of T cells after yellow fever vaccination. Study in general: It was SMART-Seq v4 Ultra Low Input that prepared the fractions with low cell numbers.

TCRdb independently ran MiXCR on the 5' RACE reads; one entry per CDR3 protein. This table has hundreds of thousands of distinct CDR3 sequences, about 13% appearing once. Study conclusions and caveats: Contaminants from the bulk population, in the form of abundant clonotypes, could be found in FACS-sorted repertoires. Re-detected after boosting: most primary clones, almost 97% of CD4 and about 85% of CD8.

Germline V gene lookup returns CDR1 SQVTM and CDR2 ANQGSEA. V trimming: 6 bases; J trimming: 0 bases; junction bases outside the gene matches: 9. The CDR3 runs to 16 residues. Comments on this clonotype: Its antigen is currently unknown.

This clonotype originated in a man aged 30 to 45 who received the YFV17D yellow fever vaccine. The sequencing used PBMCs, collected on the day of the yellow fever booster vaccination. The chain uses TRBV29-1 and TRBJ2-1, with 9 bases lining up with TRBD2. CDR3 in amino acids: CSVAPLAGSSYNEQFF. The CDR3 DNA is TGCAGCGTAGCACCTCTAGCGGGAAGCTCCTACAATGAGCAGTTCTTC.